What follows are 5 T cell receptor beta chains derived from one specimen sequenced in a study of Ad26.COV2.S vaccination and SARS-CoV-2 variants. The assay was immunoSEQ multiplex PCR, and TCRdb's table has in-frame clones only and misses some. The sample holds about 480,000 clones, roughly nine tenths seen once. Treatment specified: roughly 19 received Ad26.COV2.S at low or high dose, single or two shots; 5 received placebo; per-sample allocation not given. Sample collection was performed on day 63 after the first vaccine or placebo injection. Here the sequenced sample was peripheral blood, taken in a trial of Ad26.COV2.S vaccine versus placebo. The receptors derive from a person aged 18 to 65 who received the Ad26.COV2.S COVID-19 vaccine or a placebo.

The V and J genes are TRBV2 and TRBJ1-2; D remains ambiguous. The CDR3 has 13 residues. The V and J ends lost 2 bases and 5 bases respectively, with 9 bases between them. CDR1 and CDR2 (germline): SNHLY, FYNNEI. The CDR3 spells CASSESRGYGYTF. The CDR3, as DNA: TGTGCCAGCAGTGAATCACGCGGATATGGCTACACCTTC. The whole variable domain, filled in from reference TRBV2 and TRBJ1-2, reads EPEVTQTPSHQVTQMGQEVILRCVPISNHLYFYWYRQILGQKVEFLVSFYNNEISEKSEIFDDQFSVERPDGSNFTLKIRSTKLEDSAMYFCASSESRGYGYTFGSGTRLTVV.

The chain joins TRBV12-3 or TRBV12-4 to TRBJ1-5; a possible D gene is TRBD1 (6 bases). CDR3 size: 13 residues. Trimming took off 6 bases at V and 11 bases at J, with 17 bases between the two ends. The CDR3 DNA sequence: TGTGCCAGCAGAACCACAGGGTCGGAGTCCCAGCATTTT. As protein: CASRTTGSESQHF.

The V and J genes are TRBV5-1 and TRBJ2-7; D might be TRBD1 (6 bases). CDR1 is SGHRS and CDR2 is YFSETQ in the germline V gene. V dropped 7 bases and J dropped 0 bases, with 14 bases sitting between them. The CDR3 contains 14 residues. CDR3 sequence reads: CASRQQGSSYEQYF. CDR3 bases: TGCGCCAGCCGACAACAGGGTAGCTCCTACGAGCAGTACTTC. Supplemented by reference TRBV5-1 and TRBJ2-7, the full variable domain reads KAGVTQTPRYLIKTRGQQVTLSCSPISGHRSVSWYQQTPGQGLQFLFEYFSETQRNKGNFPGRFSGRQFSNSRSEMNVSTLELGDSALYLCASRQQGSSYEQYFGPGTRLTVT.

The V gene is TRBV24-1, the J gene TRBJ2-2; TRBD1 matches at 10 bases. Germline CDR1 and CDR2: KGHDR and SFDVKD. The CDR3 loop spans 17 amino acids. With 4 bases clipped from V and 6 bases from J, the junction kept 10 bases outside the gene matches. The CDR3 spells CATSDPGTGVDSGELFF. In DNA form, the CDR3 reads TGTGCCACCAGTGACCCCGGGACAGGGGTTGATTCCGGGGAGCTGTTTTTT.

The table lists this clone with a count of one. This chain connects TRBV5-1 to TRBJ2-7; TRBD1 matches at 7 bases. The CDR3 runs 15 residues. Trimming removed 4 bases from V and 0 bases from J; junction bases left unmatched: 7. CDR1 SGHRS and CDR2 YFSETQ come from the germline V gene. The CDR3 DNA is TGCGCCAGCAGCACCGAGACAGGGAGCTCCTACGAGCAGTACTTC. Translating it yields CASSTETGSSYEQYF. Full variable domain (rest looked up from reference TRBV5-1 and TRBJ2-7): KAGVTQTPRYLIKTRGQQVTLSCSPISGHRSVSWYQQTPGQGLQFLFEYFSETQRNKGNFPGRFSGRQFSNSRSEMNVSTLELGDSALYLCASSTETGSSYEQYFGPGTRLTVT.